The T cell receptor beta chain described here comes from a study of CD8 T cells in ankylosing spondylitis. General study points: A motif of 7 or 8 highly homologous TCR beta variants was seen as apparently characteristic of ankylosing spondylitis blood. Earlier reports found some motif variants in synovial fluid and blood in reactive arthritis.

V lost 4 bases to trimming and J lost 1 base; unmatched junction nucleotides: 6. CDR3 size: 17 residues. Per the germline V gene, CDR1 is SGDLS and CDR2 is YYNGEE. This clonotype was picked up many times. Its antigen is not known. TCRdb reprocessed the 5' RACE reads with MiXCR, giving one entry per CDR3 protein. The table includes 40,000 or so distinct CDR3 sequences, less than 4% detected once. The chain couples TRBV9 to TRBJ2-5; 14 bases are a match to TRBD2. Sequenced: blood, either unsorted or a sorted T cell fraction (not recorded which). The source is a male donor with ankylosing spondylitis or in good health (not recorded which). CDR3 in DNA: TGTGCCAGCAGCCCGGGGACTAGCGGGGGTCTCCAAGAGACCCAGTACTTC. Protein sequence: CASSPGTSGGLQETQYF.